Listed here are 17 T cell receptor beta chains from one sample, sequenced in a study of T-cell reconstitution after alpha-beta-depleted transplantation in children. Library preparation (for TCRbeta) was performed with unique molecular identifiers. TCRdb redid the calling of the PCR reads with MiXCR, one entry per CDR3 protein. The sample holds a few hundred thousand distinct CDR3 sequences, about 25% seen once. The starting material was PBMCs, obtained before TCRalphabeta/CD19-depleted stem cell transplant. The receptor source for this set is a girl aged 2 to 9 with Fanconi anemia, due to receive a stem cell transplant.

In its sample, this clonotype was seen many times. The V and J genes are TRBV29-1 and TRBJ2-3; 8 bases line up with TRBD2. The CDR3 totals 14 residues. The germline CDR1 and CDR2 sequences are SQVTM and ANQGSEA. With V trimmed by 3 bases and J by 4 bases, 6 bases remained unmatched. Here the CDR3 DNA reads TGCAGCGTTGACCCTAGCGGGCGGTCAGATACGCAGTATTTT. This gives the protein CSVDPSGRSDTQYF.

This clonotype was seen ten or more times. The rearrangement uses TRBV29-1 and TRBJ2-5; D gene uncertain. The CDR3 loop spans 10 amino acids. V lost 7 bases and J lost 5, with 8 bases in between. Germline V gene lookup returns CDR1 SQVTM and CDR2 ANQGSEA. Written as DNA, the CDR3 is TGCAGCGCTGGGTGGGAGACCCAGTACTTC. This gives the protein CSAGWETQYF.

The chain recombines TRBV7-3 with TRBJ2-1, with TRBD2 as a possible D gene (5 bases). There are 17 residues in the CDR3. The V gene lost 1 base and the J gene lost 8 bases, with 21 bases spanning the gap. From germline, CDR1 is SGHTA and CDR2 FQGTGA. The CDR3 DNA sequence: TGTGCCAGCAGCTTAAGCCCCCTAGCTAGTATGGTCGATGAGCAGTTCTTC. Amino acid sequence: CASSLSPLASMVDEQFF.

J is TRBJ2-3 and V is TRBV5-6; D unresolved. CDR1 is SGHDT and CDR2 is YYEEEE in the germline V gene. The CDR3 runs 13 residues. V lost 5 bases and J 3 bases, leaving 10 bases between the germline ends. CDR3 residues: CASREKGTDTQYF. DNA for the CDR3: TGTGCCAGCAGGGAAAAGGGAACAGATACGCAGTATTTT. Full variable domain (rest looked up from reference TRBV5-6 and TRBJ2-3): DAGVTQSPTHLIKTRGQQVTLRCSPKSGHDTVSWYQQALGQGPQFIFQYYEEEERQRGNFPDRFSGHQFPNYSSELNVNALLLGDSALYLCASREKGTDTQYFGPGTRLTVL.

The rearrangement uses TRBV20-1 and TRBJ2-7; D possibly corresponds to TRBD2 (5 bases). Looked up from germline, CDR1 is DFQATT and CDR2 is SNEGSKA (reference sequence). The CDR3 is 15 residues long. With 1 base removed from V and 3 bases from J, the gap between germline ends came to 16 bases. DNA for the CDR3: TGCAGTGCTAGAGCGAGGGCAGGAAGCCTCTACGAGCAGTACTTC. Translating it yields CSARARAGSLYEQYF.

This clonotype was counted ten times or more. The chain couples TRBV28 to TRBJ2-7; D gene unclear. Looked up from germline, CDR1 is MDHEN and CDR2 is SYDVKM. V was cut by 6 bases and J by 4 bases, with 10 bases left in between. This CDR3 is 12 amino acids long. This CDR3 is CASSWTVYEQYF. CDR3 nucleotide sequence: TGTGCCAGCAGCTGGACGGTATACGAGCAGTACTTC. Variable domain in full (rest from reference TRBV28 and TRBJ2-7): DVKVTQSSRYLVKRTGEKVFLECVQDMDHENMFWYRQDPGLGLRLIYFSYDVKMKEKGDIPEGYSVSREKKERFSLILESASTNQTSMYLCASSWTVYEQYFGPGTRLTVT.

This clonotype was seen once. The chain joins TRBV7-3 to TRBJ2-3; 7 bases fit TRBD2. The CDR3 sequence is 16 residues long. Germline loops: CDR1 SGHTA, CDR2 FQGTGA. The ends lost 2 bases at V and 1 base at J; junction bases unmatched: 6. CDR3 sequence reads: CASSLLTLAGTDTQYF. The CDR3 coding sequence is TGTGCCAGCAGCTTACTTACCCTAGCGGGCACAGATACGCAGTATTTT.

This clonotype has a count of ten or more. The rearrangement links TRBV3-1 to TRBJ2-3; maybe TRBD2 (5 bases). The CDR3 contains 15 residues. The V end was cut by 2 bases, the J end by 3 bases, with 12 bases between. The germline V gene encodes CDR1 LGHDT and CDR2 YNNKEL (reference sequence). The CDR3 loop is CASSQSRVATDTQYF. The CDR3 coding sequence is TGTGCCAGCAGCCAATCGCGGGTGGCAACAGATACGCAGTATTTT.

This clonotype has at least ten counts. The chain couples TRBV20-1 to TRBJ2-7; D is uncertain. The V and J ends lost 0 bases and 1 base respectively, with 4 bases between them. The CDR3 contains 12 residues. Germline CDR1 DFQATT, CDR2 SNEGSKA (reference sequence). CDR3 nucleotides: TGCAGTGCTAGAGACCTGTCCTACGAGCAGTACTTC. Its translation: CSARDLSYEQYF.

This clonotype was seen many times. The chain combines TRBV6-5 with TRBJ2-7, with D maybe TRBD1 (6 bases). Per germline, CDR1 MNHEY and CDR2 SVGAGI. The CDR3 is made up of 13 amino acids. The germline V and J ends were trimmed by 2 bases and 5 bases, with 10 bases remaining between them. The CDR3 DNA is TGTGCCAGCAGTTACCAGGGGATGAACGAGCAGTACTTC. This gives the protein CASSYQGMNEQYF.

V gene TRBV6-2 or TRBV6-3 combines with J gene TRBJ2-3; 14 bases align to TRBD2. Losses at the gene ends were 4 bases for V and 9 bases for J; bases not matched to a gene: 6. The germline V gene encodes CDR1 MNHEY and CDR2 SVGEGT. The CDR3 extends over 15 amino acids. The CDR3: CASSFGTSGSDTQYF. The CDR3 DNA reads as TGTGCCAGCAGTTTCGGGACTAGCGGGAGTGACACGCAGTATTTT.

The V and J genes are TRBV28 and TRBJ2-5; a possible D gene is TRBD2 (6 bases). The CDR3 is 13 amino acids. V was cut by 5 bases and J by 5 bases, with 12 bases left in between. Looked up from germline, CDR1 is MDHEN and CDR2 is SYDVKM. The CDR3 loop is CASSNSGEETQYF. CDR3 coding DNA: TGTGCCAGCAGTAATAGCGGAGAGGAGACCCAGTACTTC. Filled out from reference TRBV28 and TRBJ2-5, the complete variable domain reads DVKVTQSSRYLVKRTGEKVFLECVQDMDHENMFWYRQDPGLGLRLIYFSYDVKMKEKGDIPEGYSVSREKKERFSLILESASTNQTSMYLCASSNSGEETQYFGPGTRLLVL.

Ten or more counts support this clonotype. The rearrangement uses TRBV5-1 and TRBJ2-5; 12 positions match TRBD2. This CDR3 is 15 amino acids long. Germline CDR1 reads SGHRS; CDR2 reads YFSETQ. The J segment lost 4 bases and the V segment lost 4 bases, leaving 5 bases of the junction unmatched. This chain's CDR3 is CASSAGLAGPETQYF. The CDR3 DNA sequence: TGCGCCAGCAGCGCGGGACTAGCGGGCCCAGAGACCCAGTACTTC.

This clonotype was detected once. The CDR3 nucleotides read TGCAGTGCTACCCTTCGGACAGGCCGAGAGACTGGGGCCAACGTCCTGACTTTC. Its translation: CSATLRTGRETGANVLTF. The chain joins TRBV20-1 to TRBJ2-6; 7 bases align to TRBD1. CDR3 length: 18 amino acids. The trim removed 4 bases at V and 2 bases at J, leaving 14 bases unmatched. CDR1 and CDR2 (germline): DFQATT, SNEGSKA (reference sequence).

This clonotype was detected many times. V is TRBV20-1 and J is TRBJ2-3; 11 bases fit TRBD2. Germline CDR1 reads DFQATT; CDR2 reads SNEGSKA (reference sequence). After removal of 3 bases from V and 2 bases from J, the junction contained 7 bases not matched to a gene. CDR3 length equals 16 residues. CDR3 DNA: TGCAGTGCTAGCTCGACTAGCGGGGCCGACACAGATACGCAGTATTTT. Protein sequence: CSASSTSGADTDTQYF.

There are many counts of this clonotype. This rearrangement joins TRBV12-3 or TRBV12-4 to TRBJ2-5; weak D call: TRBD1 (6 bases). Trimming removed 6 bases at V and 1 base at J, with 12 bases between. CDR3 length: 14 residues. The CDR3 loop reads CASRSTGIQETQYF. The CDR3 nucleotides read TGTGCCAGCAGATCCACAGGGATCCAAGAGACCCAGTACTTC.

The table lists this clonotype with many counts. V is TRBV6-5 and J is TRBJ2-5, with 7 positions matching TRBD1. Trimming cost V 5 bases and J 9 bases; bases outside gene matches: 6. The CDR3 extends over 12 amino acids. Germline CDR1 MNHEY, CDR2 SVGAGI. DNA of the CDR3: TGTGCCAGCAGTCGGCCCGGGACAGCCCAGTACTTC. Protein product: CASSRPGTAQYF.